This is a list of T cell receptor beta chains from one sample in a study of T cell responses to AZD1222 COVID-19 vaccine. Using immunoSEQ multiplex PCR, the repertoire was profiled, and TCRdb retains in-frame clones only, with some absent. The sample has about 140,000 clones, roughly 92% seen once. The sequenced sample was peripheral blood, obtained 28 days after the second AZD1222 dose. Receptors were obtained from an adult who received the AZD1222 COVID-19 vaccine. The CDR3 runs from the conserved cysteine through the conserved F or W. A D gene is named only where the DNA matches it firmly. Clone size is stated in some rows and not others, as once, few, many or a class when expanded.

>NA|TRBD1|TRBV28|TRBJ1-1
CASRGGQGNTEAFF
TGTGCCAGCAGAGGCGGACAGGGTAACACTGAAGCTTTCTTT
>once|NA|TRBV19|TRBJ1-2
CASSSTEILYGYTF
TGTGCCAGTAGTTCCACAGAGATCCTCTATGGCTACACCTTC
>NA|TRBD2|TRBV9|TRBJ2-2
CASSPQGTSGSTGELFF
TGTGCCAGCAGCCCCCAAGGGACTAGCGGAAGTACCGGGGAGCTGTTTTTT
>NA|NA|TRBV9|TRBJ1-6
CASSVAPASYNSPLHF
TGTGCCAGCAGCGTAGCGCCGGCATCCTATAATTCACCCCTCCACTTT
>NA|NA|TRBV7-8|TRBJ1-2
CASSLASQYTAYYGYTF
TGTGCCAGCAGCTTAGCGTCCCAATATACGGCCTACTATGGCTACACCTTC
>few|NA|TRBV6-5|TRBJ2-2
CASSYGGTGELFF
TGTGCCAGCAGTTACGGAGGGACCGGGGAGCTGTTTTTT
>NA|NA|TRBV15|TRBJ1-1
CATTGGGNTEAFF
TGTGCCACGACGGGGGGAGGGAACACTGAAGCTTTCTTT
>NA|NA|TRBV28|TRBJ2-3
CASSRLTGRGTDTQYF
TGTGCCAGCAGTCGATTAACGGGACGGGGCACAGATACGCAGTATTTT
>NA|NA|TRBV11-2|TRBJ1-5
CASSLVDSNQPQHF
TGTGCCAGCAGCTTAGTGGACAGTAATCAGCCCCAGCATTTT
>NA|NA|TRBV12-5|TRBJ2-3
CASGLGNTDTQYF
TGTGCTAGTGGTTTAGGCAACACAGATACGCAGTATTTT
>NA|NA|TRBV11-2|TRBJ1-1
CASSLVGAGDAFF
TGTGCCAGCAGCTTAGTGGGCGCAGGAGACGCTTTCTTT
>once|NA|TRBV5-4|TRBJ1-2
CASSPGGEVIYGYTF
TGTGCCAGCAGCCCTGGGGGAGAGGTTATCTATGGCTACACCTTC
>NA|NA|TRBV30|TRBJ1-1
CAWSPGLSPAEAFF
TGTGCCTGGAGCCCCGGACTCTCCCCGGCTGAAGCTTTCTTT
>NA|NA|TRBV5-1|TRBJ2-2
CASSLKQGGTGELFF
TGCGCCAGCAGCTTGAAACAGGGAGGCACCGGGGAGCTGTTTTTT
>NA|NA|TRBV20-1|TRBJ1-2
CSVGLSYGYTF
TGCAGTGTGGGTTTGAGCTATGGCTACACCTTC
>NA|NA|TRBV5-4|TRBJ1-3
CASSLGQSSSGNTIYF
TGTGCCAGCAGCTTAGGACAGTCGAGCTCTGGAAACACCATATATTTT
>NA|NA|TRBV18|TRBJ1-2
CASSPSRGSDGYTF
TGTGCCAGCTCACCAAGCAGGGGCAGTGATGGCTACACCTTC
>NA|NA|TRBV7-9|TRBJ1-3
CACARGDGNTIYF
TGTGCCTGCGCGAGGGGGGATGGAAACACCATATATTTT
>few|NA|TRBV27|TRBJ2-7
CASSSGDSYEQYF
TGTGCCAGCAGTTCCGGAGACTCCTACGAGCAGTACTTC
>once|NA|TRBV10-2|TRBJ1-1
CASSNQGRTEAFF
TGCGCCAGCAGTAACCAGGGACGGACTGAAGCTTTCTTT
>NA|TRBD2|TRBV19|TRBJ2-2
CASSPSGGADTGELFF
TGTGCCAGTAGTCCTAGCGGGGGGGCAGACACCGGGGAGCTGTTTTTT
>NA|NA|TRBV28|TRBJ1-2
CASSSSGGGYTF
TGTGCCAGCAGTTCTTCAGGAGGAGGCTACACCTTC
>NA|NA|TRBV18|TRBJ2-2
CASLPPGDSRAGELFF
TGTGCCAGCTTACCACCGGGAGACTCCCGGGCCGGGGAGCTGTTTTTT
>NA|TRBD1|TRBV11-3|TRBJ2-1
CASSLRTGVNEQFF
TGTGCCAGCAGCTTACGGACAGGGGTCAATGAGCAGTTCTTC
>NA|TRBD1|TRBV6-5|TRBJ2-2
CAHRGTGELFF
TGTGCCCACAGGGGGACCGGGGAGCTGTTTTTT
>NA|NA|TRBV6-1|TRBJ1-1
CASSEEEIEAFF
TGTGCCAGCAGTGAAGAAGAGATAGAAGCTTTCTTT
>NA|NA|TRBV7-8|TRBJ2-1
CASSQGPNEQFF
TGTGCCAGCAGTCAGGGACCGAATGAGCAGTTCTTC
>NA|TRBD1|TRBV6-5|TRBJ1-1
CASSYATGRDTEAFF
TGTGCCAGCAGTTACGCGACAGGGCGGGACACTGAAGCTTTCTTT
>NA|NA|TRBV29-1|TRBJ2-1
CSVVRQDEQFF
TGCAGCGTTGTCAGGCAGGATGAGCAGTTCTTC
>NA|NA|TRBV27|TRBJ2-3
CASTQGVSTDTQYF
TGTGCCAGCACCCAGGGAGTAAGCACAGATACGCAGTATTTT
>NA|NA|TRBV29-1|TRBJ1-4
CSGLGGEKLFF
TGCAGCGGGCTCGGGGGGGAAAAACTGTTTTTT
>once|TRBD2|TRBV24-1|TRBJ2-1
CATSDGIGVAGRGFDEQFF
TGTGCCACCAGTGATGGTATAGGAGTAGCGGGTAGAGGTTTCGATGAGCAGTTCTTC
>NA|NA|TRBV5-6|TRBJ1-6
CASSLDRSYNSPLHF
TGTGCCAGCAGCTTGGACAGGTCTTATAATTCACCCCTCCACTTT
>NA|TRBD2|TRBV2|TRBJ2-7
CASSEGTSGSSYEQYF
TGTGCCAGCAGTGAAGGGACTAGCGGGAGCTCCTACGAGCAGTACTTC
>NA|NA|TRBV14|TRBJ1-5
CASSPSPGQPQHF
TGTGCCAGCAGCCCGTCGCCCGGTCAGCCCCAGCATTTT
>NA|TRBD1|TRBV7-9|TRBJ1-1
CASSGTGKNEAFF
TGTGCCAGCAGCGGGACAGGGAAAAATGAAGCTTTCTTT
>NA|TRBD1|TRBV19|TRBJ2-1
CASRPGQGSYNEQFF
TGTGCCAGTAGGCCGGGACAGGGGTCCTACAATGAGCAGTTCTTC
>NA|TRBD1|TRBV5-4|TRBJ1-4
CATQLQGDEKLFF
TGTGCCACCCAACTACAGGGGGATGAAAAACTGTTTTTT
>NA|TRBD2|TRBV5-1|TRBJ2-7
CASSRFGGGPLNEQYF
TGCGCCAGCAGCCGGTTTGGGGGAGGGCCTTTAAACGAGCAGTACTTC
>NA|NA|TRBV27|TRBJ1-1
CASSFVGETEAFF
TGTGCCAGCAGTTTTGTGGGGGAAACTGAAGCTTTCTTT
>NA|NA|TRBV27|TRBJ1-5
CASSLIGGWQPQHF
TGTGCCAGCAGTTTAATAGGGGGATGGCAGCCCCAGCATTTT